The 14 T cell receptor beta chains presented below share a single source sample, sequenced in a study of tumor-infiltrating lymphocytes in primary liver carcinoma. TCR beta cDNA was reverse-transcribed from about 500 ng of total RNA. The reaction used a constant-region primer and ProtoScript II reverse transcriptase. For TCR beta, libraries were produced by three nested multiplex PCR rounds using slightly modified ARM-PCR. PCR rounds one and two used TRBV1-TRBV30 forward primers with a C-beta reverse primer for approximately 11 cycles each. MiXCR, applied by TCRdb to the multiplex PCR reads, yields one record per CDR3 protein. The sample shows about 320,000 distinct CDR3 sequences, 65% of them seen only once. The source of the blood RNA was unsorted whole blood, and germline DNA was extracted as well. Sequencing input: peripheral blood. Receptor source: a man aged 40-50 years with primary liver carcinoma and hepatitis B virus infection.

A remark on this clonotype: This could be a read error, since a much larger clone is one nucleotide away. V and J are TRBV4-3 and TRBJ2-3; D is unclear. The length of the CDR3 is 15 residues. V was cut by 0 bases and J by 0 bases, with 7 bases left in between. Germline-derived CDR1 and CDR2 are LGHNA and YSLEER. CDR3 sequence: CASSQDLMSTDTQYF. The CDR3 coding sequence is TGCGCCAGCAGCCAAGATTTGATGAGCACAGATACGCAGTATTTT.

This clonotype was picked up one time. Possible read error: a much larger clone is one base away. The CDR3 end shows no conserved phenylalanine or tryptophan, and so a read error is likely. The rearrangement links TRBV29-1 to TRBJ2-1, with D perhaps TRBD1 (5 bases). CDR1 and CDR2 (germline): SQVTM, ANQGSEA. The CDR3 totals 14 residues. Trimming took off 4 bases at V and 4 bases at J, with 14 bases between the two ends. This CDR3 is CSVGKTADYNEQFL. As DNA, the CDR3 is TGCAGCGTTGGCAAGACAGCCGATTACAATGAGCAGTTCTTG.

The table lists this clonotype with a count of one. The CDR3 DNA reads TGTGCCAGCAGTTCTCCCGCCGTAGGATATGGAAACACCATATATTTT. It yields the protein CASSSPAVGYGNTIYF. The chain is built from TRBV28 and TRBJ1-3; D unclear. The germline CDR1 and CDR2 sequences are MDHEN and SYDVKM. The ends were cut back, 4 bases at V and 3 bases at J, with 16 bases in the middle. The CDR3 is made up of 16 amino acids.

The chain recombines TRBV7-8 with TRBJ2-2, with a weak D call TRBD1 (6 bases). Germline CDR1 reads SGHVS; CDR2 reads FQNEAQ. V was trimmed by 8 bases and J by 2 bases, leaving 12 bases between them. The CDR3 sequence is 14 residues long. The CDR3 DNA reads TGTGCCAGCCTCCGGACAGCCAACACCGGGGAGCTGTTTTTT. Its translation: CASLRTANTGELFF.

The CDR3 sequence: CASSTDLDPGSRAYGYTF. CDR3 nucleotide sequence: TGTGCCAGCAGTACTGACCTAGACCCGGGTTCCCGCGCCTATGGCTACACCTTC. The rearrangement joins TRBV6-5 to TRBJ1-2, with no clear D. V was trimmed by 5 bases and J by 4 bases, leaving 26 bases between them. The CDR3 runs to 18 residues. Germline CDR1 MNHEY, CDR2 SVGAGI.

The CDR3: CSVLDTSFEANVLTF. CDR3 coding DNA: TGCAGCGTCCTGGACACCTCCTTTGAGGCCAACGTCCTGACTTTC. V and J are TRBV29-1 and TRBJ2-6; the D gene is possibly TRBD1 (5 bases). Germline assignment: CDR1 SQVTM and CDR2 ANQGSEA. This CDR3 has 15 amino acids. Trimming removed 6 bases at V and 6 bases at J, with 18 bases between.

The chain carries TRBV7-2 and TRBJ2-7, with 12 positions matching TRBD1. The V gene's germline CDR1 is SGHTA and CDR2 FQGNSA. J was trimmed by 6 bases and V by 6 bases; bases with no gene match: 12. The CDR3 is 16 residues long. CDR3 region: CASSLGPGQGAREQYF. CDR3 nucleotide sequence: TGTGCCAGCAGTCTTGGACCGGGACAGGGGGCACGCGAGCAGTACTTC.

On this clonotype itself: At one end the junction does not follow the germline gene, possibly because of a read error. This sequence joins TRBV5-6 and TRBJ1-2; D unclear. The germline gives CDR1 SGHDT, CDR2 YYEEEE. The length of the CDR3 is 14 residues. Here the CDR3 reads CACSLPPISRGYIF. The CDR3 region has the DNA TGTGCTTGCAGCTTGCCACCCATTTCACGCGGCTACATCTTC. The full variable domain, in which reference TRBV5-6 and TRBJ1-2 provide the parts outside the CDR3, is DAGVTQSPTHLIKTRGQQVTLRCSPKSGHDTVSWYQQALGQGPQFIFQYYEEEERQRGNFPDRFSGHQFPNYSSELNVNALLLGDSALYLCACSLPPISRGYIFGSGTRLTVV.

This clonotype was counted only a few times. The rearrangement uses TRBV6-1 and TRBJ2-7; 7 nucleotides align to TRBD1. The CDR3 consists of 18 residues. Germline trimming cut 10 bases from V and 2 bases from J; bases unmatched to any gene: 23. Germline V gives CDR1 MNHNS, CDR2 SASEGT. The CDR3 region is CATSYGTVPTRTTYEQYF. In DNA form, the CDR3 reads TGTGCCACCTCTTATGGGACAGTCCCAACTAGAACCACCTACGAGCAGTACTTC.

The rearrangement links TRBV28 to TRBJ2-7; D gene unclear. V lost 6 bases and J 0 bases, leaving 9 bases between the germline ends. Per the germline V gene, CDR1 is MDHEN and CDR2 is SYDVKM. The CDR3 covers 13 residues. CDR3 bases: TGTGCCAGCAGGCGAACGTTCTCCTACGAGCAGTACTTC. This sequence encodes CASRRTFSYEQYF.

This clonotype has more than one count but fewer than ten. CDR3 DNA sequence: TGTGCCAGCACCCGCGACTTGTCAAACACTGAAGCTTTCTTT. This encodes CASTRDLSNTEAFF. This sequence joins TRBV7-9 and TRBJ1-1; no firm D call. V lost 7 bases to trimming and J lost 2 bases, with 14 bases between them. The CDR3 has 14 residues. Germline V CDR1 and CDR2: SEHNR, FQNEAQ (reference sequence).

Worth noting for this clonotype: This may stem from a read error, because a much larger clone lies one nucleotide away. The chain recombines TRBV6-1 with TRBJ2-7; D not resolved. Trimming took 10 bases from V and 4 from J, leaving 11 bases between them. CDR3 size: 11 residues. Germline values: CDR1 MNHNS, CDR2 SASEGT. The CDR3 spells CAISPQYEQYF. The CDR3 DNA sequence: TGTGCCATCAGCCCTCAGTACGAGCAGTACTTC.

V is TRBV6-4 and J is TRBJ2-3; the D is unclear. There are 13 residues in the CDR3. V lost 2 bases and J lost 6, with 9 bases in between. From germline, CDR1 is MRHNA and CDR2 SNTAGT. CDR3 sequence (DNA): TGTGCCAGCAGTGACAGGCACGGTGATACGCAGTATTTT. Protein product: CASSDRHGDTQYF.

This clonotype was counted many times. The rearrangement links TRBV11-2 to TRBJ2-7; the match to TRBD2 covers 8 bases. The CDR3 runs to 16 residues. CDR1 is SGHAT and CDR2 is FQNNGV in the germline V gene. V was pared by 2 bases and J by 2 bases, with 8 bases of the junction left unmatched. CDR3 in DNA: TGTGCCAGCAGCTTATATGGTGGGACTAGAACCTACGAGCAGTACTTC. Amino acids: CASSLYGGTRTYEQYF.